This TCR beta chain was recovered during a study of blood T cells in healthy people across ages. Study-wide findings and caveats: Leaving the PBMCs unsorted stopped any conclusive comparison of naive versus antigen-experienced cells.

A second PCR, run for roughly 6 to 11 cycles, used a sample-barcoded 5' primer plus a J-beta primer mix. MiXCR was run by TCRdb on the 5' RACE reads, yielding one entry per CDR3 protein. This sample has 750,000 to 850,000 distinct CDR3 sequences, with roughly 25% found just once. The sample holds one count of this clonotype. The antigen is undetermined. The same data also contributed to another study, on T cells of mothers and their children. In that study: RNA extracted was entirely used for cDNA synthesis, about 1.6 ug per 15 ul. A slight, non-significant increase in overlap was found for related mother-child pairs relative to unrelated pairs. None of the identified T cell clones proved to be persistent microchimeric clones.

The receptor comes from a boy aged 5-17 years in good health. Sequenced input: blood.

CDR3 protein: CSTISGTGIGYTF. CDR3 in DNA: TGCAGTACCATATCTGGGACAGGGATAGGCTACACCTTC. V and J are TRBV20-1 and TRBJ1-2; 9 bases align to TRBD1. In germline, CDR1 is DFQATT, CDR2 SNEGSKA (reference sequence). With V trimmed by 8 bases and J by 8 bases, 12 bases remained unmatched. CDR3 length: 13 residues.